This T cell receptor (beta chain) stems from a study of T cell repertoires in cytomegalovirus infection. Study summary: The public TCR beta signatures pointed to both CMV infection and matching HLA type. Regarding the study as a whole: In two of eight donors, the top clonotype was HLA-C-restricted CMV-specific. Totalled public TCR beta family frequency picked out people who carried CMV plus the relevant HLA.

Each CDR3 protein gets one entry after TCRdb re-called the reads with MiXCR. Of about 200,000 distinct CDR3 sequences in the sample, roughly 9% were seen once. The V and J ends lost 6 bases and 4 bases, in that order; junction bases with no gene match: 6. The CDR3 is made up of 16 amino acids. Note on this clonotype: No antigen is known for it.

This sequence was found in a human donor in good health (CMV status not recorded). Some clones in this sample may be carry-over from other donors' samples. The sequencing sample was made of PBMCs. The chain recombines TRBV12-3 or TRBV12-4 with TRBJ1-6; TRBD1 matches at 10 bases. The CDR3, as DNA: TGTGCCAGCAGAACGACAGGGGGCCAGTATAATTCACCCCTCCACTTT. Translating gives CASRTTGGQYNSPLHF.